The 10 T cell receptor beta chains in this list originate from one sample, sequenced in a study of shared clonotypes between healthy human individuals. Method: immunoSEQ multiplex PCR; TCRdb's copy keeps in-frame clones and lacks some. The table shows 400,000 to 550,000 clones, with 70% to 85% occurring only once. The specimen sequenced was PBMCs. These receptors originate from a woman aged 35 to 49 in good health. Some clones in this sample may be carry-over from other donors' samples.

The V gene is TRBV6-1, the J gene TRBJ2-3; 9 nucleotides line up with TRBD1. Trimming took 4 bases from V and 3 from J; bases not matched to a gene: 5. Germline V gene data show CDR1 as MNHNS and CDR2 as SASEGT. The CDR3 contains 15 residues. Here the CDR3 DNA reads TGTGCCAGCAGTGGTCGGACAGGGGCGACAGATACGCAGTATTTT. It yields the protein CASSGRTGATDTQYF.

The CDR3 DNA reads TGTGCCAGCTCACGCGGACTAGCGGGAGAGAGGAAAGAGACCCAGTACTTC. Protein sequence: CASSRGLAGERKETQYF. The J gene is TRBJ2-5, the V gene TRBV18; 13 bases align to TRBD2. The junction had 8 bases not matched to a gene; V was cut back by 4 bases and J by 3 bases. The CDR3 runs to 17 residues. Germline V gene lookup returns CDR1 KGHSH and CDR2 LQKENI.

There are a few counts of this clone. The chain couples TRBV5-1 to TRBJ2-7, with TRBD1 matching over 11 bases. Germline loops: CDR1 SGHRS, CDR2 YFSETQ. The trim removed 0 bases at V and 6 bases at J, leaving 5 bases unmatched. The CDR3 has 15 amino acids. In DNA, the CDR3 is TGCGCCAGCAGCTTGGAGCCGGGACAGGGGGTCGAGCAGTACTTC. It is translated as CASSLEPGQGVEQYF.

The chain couples TRBV5-1 to TRBJ1-2, with D possibly being TRBD1 (5 bases). The CDR3 has 13 residues. V was cut by 6 bases and J by 4 bases, with 13 bases left in between. Germline V gene data show CDR1 as SGHRS and CDR2 as YFSETQ. In DNA form, the CDR3 reads TGCGCCAGCACGGGGCAGGCGGGCTATGGCTACACCTTC. Translated: CASTGQAGYGYTF.

The chain links TRBV11-2 to TRBJ2-3; 7 bases align to TRBD1. This CDR3 has 17 amino acids. The V gene's germline CDR1 is SGHAT and CDR2 FQNNGV. Trimming cost V 5 bases and J 2 bases; bases outside gene matches: 13. CDR3 sequence reads: CASSHRQGGGYTDTQYF. CDR3 nucleotide sequence: TGTGCCAGCAGCCACCGACAGGGTGGGGGATACACAGATACGCAGTATTTT.

The rearrangement uses TRBV4-2 and TRBJ2-7, with 9 bases matching TRBD2. CDR3 length: 17 residues. V dropped 3 bases and J dropped 3; count of bases not matched to a gene: 12. CDR1 is LGHNA, CDR2 YNFKEQ, per germline. The CDR3 DNA reads as TGTGCCAGCAGCCACCCATCTATAGCGGGAGCTTTCTACGAGCAGTACTTC. Its protein is CASSHPSIAGAFYEQYF.

J is TRBJ1-2 and V is TRBV30; D gene ambiguous. The CDR3 extends over 16 amino acids. The V and J ends lost 0 bases and 1 base respectively, with 15 bases between them. Germline loops: CDR1 GTSNPN, CDR2 SVGIG (reference sequence). CDR3 region: CAWSVPDMGHNYGYTF. CDR3 coding DNA: TGTGCCTGGAGTGTACCCGACATGGGCCATAACTATGGCTACACCTTC.

The sample holds many counts of this clone. The rearrangement joins TRBV7-2 to TRBJ2-1; 10 bases are shared with TRBD1. The CDR3 runs 16 residues. J lost 2 bases, V lost 0 bases, and 1 base had no gene match. Per germline, CDR1 SGHTA and CDR2 FQGNSA. In nucleotides, the CDR3 is TGTGCCAGCAGCTTAGCAGGGACAGGGGCCTACAATGAGCAGTTCTTC. Protein sequence: CASSLAGTGAYNEQFF.

This chain joins TRBV11-3 and TRBJ2-5; the D is unclear. CDR3 length: 15 residues. Per the germline V gene, CDR1 is SGHNT and CDR2 is YENEEA. V lost 5 bases and J lost 1, with 14 bases in between. CDR3 coding DNA: TGTGCCAGCAGCCTCAACGGTGGGGTCCAAGAGACCCAGTACTTC. The encoded protein is CASSLNGGVQETQYF.

The chain is built from TRBV28 and TRBJ2-5, with 7 bases fitting TRBD1. J gave up 5 bases and V 6 bases, and 9 bases lay outside the gene matches. CDR1 and CDR2 (germline): MDHEN, SYDVKM. The CDR3 is 14 amino acids. The DNA of the CDR3 is TGTGCCAGCAGGGAGTGGGACAGAAGGGAGACCCAGTACTTC. This gives the protein CASREWDRRETQYF. The entire variable domain, with the rest obtained from reference TRBV28 and TRBJ2-5, is as follows: DVKVTQSSRYLVKRTGEKVFLECVQDMDHENMFWYRQDPGLGLRLIYFSYDVKMKEKGDIPEGYSVSREKKERFSLILESASTNQTSMYLCASREWDRRETQYFGPGTRLLVL.